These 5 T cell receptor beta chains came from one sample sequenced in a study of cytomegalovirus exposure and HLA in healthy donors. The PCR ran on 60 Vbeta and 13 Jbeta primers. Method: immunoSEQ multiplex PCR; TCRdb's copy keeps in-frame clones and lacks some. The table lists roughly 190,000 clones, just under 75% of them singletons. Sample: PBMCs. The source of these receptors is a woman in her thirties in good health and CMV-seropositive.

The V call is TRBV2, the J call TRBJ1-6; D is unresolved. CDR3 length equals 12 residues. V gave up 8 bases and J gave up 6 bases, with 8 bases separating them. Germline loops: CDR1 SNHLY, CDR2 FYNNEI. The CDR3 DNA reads TGTGCCAGCTACGGCGGTAATTCACCCCTCCACTTT. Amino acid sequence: CASYGGNSPLHF.

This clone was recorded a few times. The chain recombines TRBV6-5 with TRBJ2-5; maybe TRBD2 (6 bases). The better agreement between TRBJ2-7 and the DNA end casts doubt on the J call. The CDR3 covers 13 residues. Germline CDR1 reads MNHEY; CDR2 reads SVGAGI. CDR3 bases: TGTGCCCACGGGAAAGGGGAGGCCTACGAGCAGTACTTC. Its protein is CAHGKGEAYEQYF.

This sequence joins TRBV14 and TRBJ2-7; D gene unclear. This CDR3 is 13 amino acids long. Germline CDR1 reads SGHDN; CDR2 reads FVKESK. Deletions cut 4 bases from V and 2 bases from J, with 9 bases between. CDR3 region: CASSRAYTYEQYF. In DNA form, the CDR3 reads TGTGCCAGCAGCCGAGCGTATACCTACGAGCAGTACTTC.

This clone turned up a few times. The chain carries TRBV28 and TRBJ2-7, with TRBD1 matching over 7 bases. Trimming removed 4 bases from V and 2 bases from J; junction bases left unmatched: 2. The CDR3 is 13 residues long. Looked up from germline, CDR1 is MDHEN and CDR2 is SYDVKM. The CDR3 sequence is CASSSGQPYEQYF. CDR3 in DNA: TGTGCCAGCAGTTCGGGACAGCCCTACGAGCAGTACTTC.

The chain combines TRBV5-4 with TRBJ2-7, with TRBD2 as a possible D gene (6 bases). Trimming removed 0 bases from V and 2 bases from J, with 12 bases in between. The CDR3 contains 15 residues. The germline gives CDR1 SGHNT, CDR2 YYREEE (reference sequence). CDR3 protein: CASSLGGTRTYEQYF. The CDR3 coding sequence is TGTGCCAGCAGCTTGGGCGGGACCCGGACCTACGAGCAGTACTTC.